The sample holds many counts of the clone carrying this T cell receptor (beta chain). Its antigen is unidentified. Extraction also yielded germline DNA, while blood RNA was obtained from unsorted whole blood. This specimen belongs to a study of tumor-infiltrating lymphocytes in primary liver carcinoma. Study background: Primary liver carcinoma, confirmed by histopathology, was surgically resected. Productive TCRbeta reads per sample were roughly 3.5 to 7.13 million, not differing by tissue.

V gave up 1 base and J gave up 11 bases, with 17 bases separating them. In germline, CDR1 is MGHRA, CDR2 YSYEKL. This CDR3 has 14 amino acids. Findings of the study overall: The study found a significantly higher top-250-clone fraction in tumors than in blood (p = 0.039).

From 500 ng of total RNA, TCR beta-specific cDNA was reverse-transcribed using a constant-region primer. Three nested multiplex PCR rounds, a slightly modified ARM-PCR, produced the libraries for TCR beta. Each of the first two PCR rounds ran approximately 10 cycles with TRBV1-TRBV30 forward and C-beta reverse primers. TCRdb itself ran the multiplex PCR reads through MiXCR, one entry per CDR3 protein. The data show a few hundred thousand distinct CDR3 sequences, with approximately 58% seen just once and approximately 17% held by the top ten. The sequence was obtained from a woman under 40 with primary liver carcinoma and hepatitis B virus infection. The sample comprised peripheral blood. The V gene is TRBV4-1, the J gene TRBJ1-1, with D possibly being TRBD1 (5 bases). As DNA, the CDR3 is TGCGCCAGCAGCCAAGGTTTAGGCAAGGGGATGGCTTTCTTT. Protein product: CASSQGLGKGMAFF.